The rows below give T cell receptor beta chains drawn from one sample of a study of human T cells and chemical hapten exposure. TCRdb analysed the RACE reads with MiXCR anew, one entry per CDR3 protein. The data show some 300,000 distinct CDR3 sequences, over 5% seen once. Sequencing used whole blood, obtained in connection with sensitization to the hapten diphenylcyclopropenone (DPC). The receptors shown here come from a woman between 18 and 29 years old with alopecia areata. Some clones in this sample may be carry-over from other donors' samples. Both conserved end residues are part of each CDR3. D genes are given only for firm matches. Only part of the rows carry a size: once, few, many, or a class if the clone is expanded.

TRBV4-2,.,TRBJ1-4,many,TGTGCCAGCAGCCAAGACAGTTCAACTAATGAAAAACTGTTTTTT,CASSQDSSTNEKLFF
TRBV7-9,.,TRBJ1-6,.,TGTGCCAGCAGCTTAGGGGACTGGTCCTATAATTCACCCCTCCACTTT,CASSLGDWSYNSPLHF
TRBV5-1,TRBD1,TRBJ2-2,.,TGCGCCAGCAGCCGGGACAGATCGAACACCGGGGAGCTGTTTTTT,CASSRDRSNTGELFF
TRBV6-2/TRBV6-3,.,TRBJ2-1,few,TGTGCCAGCAGTTCCTCGCTTCTCCGCAATGAGCAGTTCTTC,CASSSSLLRNEQFF
TRBV6-1,TRBD1,TRBJ1-1,many,TGTGCCAGCAGGATCCGGGACAGGGGAGGGACTGAAGCTTTCTTT,CASRIRDRGGTEAFF
TRBV7-9,TRBD1,TRBJ1-1,once,TGTGTCAGCAGCGATCGGGACAGCCCCACTGAAGCTTTCTTT,CVSSDRDSPTEAFF
TRBV5-1,.,TRBJ1-5,few,TGCGCCAAACTCCCCGGGGGGGCCAATCAGCCCCAGCATTTT,CAKLPGGANQPQHF
TRBV28,.,TRBJ2-3,many,TGTGCCAGCAGTGGCAGCGCAGCCACAGATACGCAGTATTTT,CASSGSAATDTQYF
TRBV7-9,.,TRBJ2-3,many,TGTGCCAGCAGCCCCTTGACCACAGATACGCAGTATTTT,CASSPLTTDTQYF
TRBV4-2,TRBD1,TRBJ2-1,.,TGTGCCAGCAGCCAACCGCCACAGAAGGGGGCGGGTGAGCAGTTCTTC,CASSQPPQKGAGEQFF
TRBV12-3/TRBV12-4,.,TRBJ2-3,.,TGTGCCAGCAGTTCGGAGGGCAGGGTGGATACAGATACGCAGTATTTT,CASSSEGRVDTDTQYF
TRBV7-3,.,TRBJ1-3,.,TGTGCCAGCAGCTTATTGGGAATGACTGGAAACACCATATATTTT,CASSLLGMTGNTIYF
TRBV2,TRBD2,TRBJ2-5,many,TGTGCCAGCAGTCGGGACTATATAAAAGAGACCCAGTACTTC,CASSRDYIKETQYF
TRBV19,.,TRBJ2-2,few,TGTGCCAGTAGTCTGATCCCGGGAGTACAGGGCGTTCGCACCGGGGAGCTGTTTTTT,CASSLIPGVQGVRTGELFF
TRBV5-1,TRBD1,TRBJ1-2,few,TGCGCCAGCAGCCTTCCGGACAGGGAAAATGGCTACACCTTC,CASSLPDRENGYTF
TRBV5-1,.,TRBJ1-4,.,TGCGCCAGCAGCATAGGAGCAACTAATGAAAAACTGTTTTTT,CASSIGATNEKLFF
TRBV6-2/TRBV6-3,.,TRBJ1-6,many,TGTGCCAGCAGTATGGGGATTTCACCCCTCCACTTT,CASSMGISPLHF
TRBV18,.,TRBJ1-1,many,TGTGCCAGCTCCCGAGAGTATGAAGCTTTCTTT,CASSREYEAFF
TRBV3-1,.,TRBJ1-4,many,TGTGCCAGCAGCCCCGGACAGATTGCTGAAAAACTGTTTTTT,CASSPGQIAEKLFF
TRBV6-2/TRBV6-3,.,TRBJ1-1,.,TGTGCCAGCAGCTCCCAGGCCGGGACAAAAGCTTTCTTT,CASSSQAGTKAFF
TRBV15,.,TRBJ2-6,few,TGTGCCACCAGCCGAGGGGTTCCCCTAAGAGGGGGGACGGCTGGGGCCAACGTCCTGACTTTC,CATSRGVPLRGGTAGANVLTF
TRBV28,.,TRBJ1-3,many,TGTGCCAGCAGTTTCCTGACAGAAAGCTCTGGAAACACCATATATTTT,CASSFLTESSGNTIYF
TRBV5-5,.,TRBJ2-1,many,TGTGCCAGCAGCTTGTGGGATTCGACCTACAATGAGCAGTTCTTC,CASSLWDSTYNEQFF
TRBV3-1,.,TRBJ2-7,many,TGTGCCAGCAGCCAAGAAGCAAGGTCCTACGAGCAGTACTTC,CASSQEARSYEQYF
TRBV29-1,.,TRBJ1-1,many,TGCAGCGTCCCCACAGGGACCACTGAAGCTTTCTTT,CSVPTGTTEAFF
TRBV10-2,.,TRBJ2-5,many,TGCGCCAGCAGTGAGTCCGAGGAGACCCAGTACTTC,CASSESEETQYF
TRBV11-3,.,TRBJ2-2,.,TGTGCCAGCAGCTTACGACGGACCGGGGAGCTGTTTTTT,CASSLRRTGELFF
TRBV4-3,TRBD2,TRBJ2-1,.,TGCGCCAGCAGCCAAGAGATTAGCGGGGTACTTGAGCAGTTCTTC,CASSQEISGVLEQFF
TRBV12-5,.,TRBJ1-5,.,TGTGCTAGTGGTTTGGGGCAGTTTAGCAATCAGCCCCAGCATTTT,CASGLGQFSNQPQHF
TRBV27,.,TRBJ2-1,few,TGTGCCAGCAGTATACAGACATTCAATGAGCAGTTCTTC,CASSIQTFNEQFF
TRBV28,.,TRBJ2-1,.,TGTGCCAGCAGCTTGAGACAGGTACCATTCAATGAGCAGTTCTTC,CASSLRQVPFNEQFF
TRBV20-1,.,TRBJ1-1,many,TGCAGTGCTAGAGGTCTACAGGGCACTGAAGCTTTCTTT,CSARGLQGTEAFF
TRBV27,.,TRBJ2-1,.,TGTGCCAGCAGTTTAGGCAGGGGCTCCTACAATGAGCAGTTCTTC,CASSLGRGSYNEQFF
TRBV28,TRBD1,TRBJ2-5,.,TGTGCCAGCAGACCCGCCGACAGGGTGATAGAAGCCCAGTACTTC,CASRPADRVIEAQYF
TRBV4-3,TRBD2,TRBJ2-3,.,TGCGCCAGCAGCCAAGGGCTAGCGGGGTCTAGCACAGATACGCAGTATTTT,CASSQGLAGSSTDTQYF
TRBV4-2,.,TRBJ2-3,.,TGTGCCAGCAGCCCTCTTTCCTCGAATACGCAGTATTTT,CASSPLSSNTQYF
TRBV28,.,TRBJ2-3,.,TGTGCCAGCCCTAGCACAGATACGCAGTATTTT,CASPSTDTQYF
TRBV6-6,.,TRBJ1-6,.,TGTGCCAGCAGTTCACCCCGAACTTCACCCCTCCACTTT,CASSSPRTSPLHF
TRBV14,.,TRBJ2-7,many,TGTGCCAGCAGCCAAGCCTATTGGCAGTACTTC,CASSQAYWQYF
TRBV24-1,.,TRBJ2-5,.,TGTGCCACCAGTGATTCCAGGGTTTATTGGACCCAGTACTTC,CATSDSRVYWTQYF
TRBV27,TRBD2,TRBJ2-7,few,TGTGCCAGCAGTTTCGGTCTAGCGGGGGGCTACGAGCAGTACTTC,CASSFGLAGGYEQYF
TRBV20-1,.,TRBJ2-5,many,TGCAGTGCCCTCCTAGGGGGGGCGGAAGAGACCCAGTACTTC,CSALLGGAEETQYF
TRBV14,.,TRBJ2-1,few,TGTGCCAGCAGCCAAGAGGGCAGACCAAGTATCGACAATGAGCAGTTCTTC,CASSQEGRPSIDNEQFF
TRBV12-3/TRBV12-4,.,TRBJ2-7,many,TGTGCCAGCAGCCGCCCCGCGCCTAGCTCCTACGAGCAGTACTTC,CASSRPAPSSYEQYF
TRBV20-1,.,TRBJ2-3,.,TGCAGTGCTAGAGTTGTCCTCTACACAGATACGCAGTATTTT,CSARVVLYTDTQYF